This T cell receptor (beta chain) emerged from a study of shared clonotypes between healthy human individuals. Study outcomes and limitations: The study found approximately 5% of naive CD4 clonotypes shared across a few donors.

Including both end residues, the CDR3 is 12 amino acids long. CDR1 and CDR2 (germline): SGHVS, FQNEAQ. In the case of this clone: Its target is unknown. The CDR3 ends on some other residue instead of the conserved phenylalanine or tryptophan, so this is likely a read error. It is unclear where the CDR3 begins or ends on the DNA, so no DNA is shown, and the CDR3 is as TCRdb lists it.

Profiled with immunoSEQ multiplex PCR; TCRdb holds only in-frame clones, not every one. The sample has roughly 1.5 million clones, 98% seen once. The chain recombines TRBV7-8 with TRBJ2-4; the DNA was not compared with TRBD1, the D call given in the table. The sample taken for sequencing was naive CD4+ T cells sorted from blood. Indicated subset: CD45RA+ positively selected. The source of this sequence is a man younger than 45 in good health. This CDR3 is CASSLAGQGYSI.